This T cell receptor beta chain was sequenced for a study of OX40 agonist ivuxolimab in advanced cancers. Germline-derived CDR1 and CDR2 are WNHNN and SYGVQD (reference sequence). V was clipped by 5 bases and J by 6 bases; unmatched bases: 8. There are 14 residues in the CDR3. The data were produced by immunoSEQ multiplex PCR, yet TCRdb's version contains in-frame clones alone and is incomplete. The table includes around 66,000 clones, about four fifths detected once. Specimen: CD4+ or CD8+ T cells sorted from blood, collected in a trial of the OX40 agonist ivuxolimab. The rearrangement joins TRBV10-1 to TRBJ1-2; 8 bases map to TRBD1. The sequence was obtained from an adult with an advanced solid tumor such as melanoma, head and neck, liver or kidney cancer. In DNA form, the CDR3 reads TGCGCCAGCAGTTCGGACAGGGTGAAGGATGGCTACACCTTC. It codes for CASSSDRVKDGYTF.